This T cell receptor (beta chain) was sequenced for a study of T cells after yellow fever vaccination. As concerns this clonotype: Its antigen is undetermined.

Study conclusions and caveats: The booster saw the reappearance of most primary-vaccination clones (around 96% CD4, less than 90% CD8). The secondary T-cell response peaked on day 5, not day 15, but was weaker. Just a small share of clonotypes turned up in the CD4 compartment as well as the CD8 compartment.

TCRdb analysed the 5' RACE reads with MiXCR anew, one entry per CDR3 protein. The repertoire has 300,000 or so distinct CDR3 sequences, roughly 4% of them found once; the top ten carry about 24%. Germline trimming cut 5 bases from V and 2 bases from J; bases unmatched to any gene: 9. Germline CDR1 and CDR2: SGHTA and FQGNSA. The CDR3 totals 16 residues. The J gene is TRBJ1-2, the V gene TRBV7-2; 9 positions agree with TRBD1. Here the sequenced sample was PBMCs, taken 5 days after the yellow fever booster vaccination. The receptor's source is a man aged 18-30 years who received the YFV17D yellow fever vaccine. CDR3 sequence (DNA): TGTGCCAGCAGCCCCCGAAGAGGACAGGGGAACTATGGCTACACCTTC. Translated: CASSPRRGQGNYGYTF.